This T cell receptor (beta chain) was retrieved from a study of shared clonotypes between healthy human individuals. Study at large: Three CD4 naive, three CD4 memory, two CD8 naive and one CD8 memory plate were used per donor. Study outcomes and limitations: Naive subsets generally exceeded memory subsets in estimated richness.

Authors' analysis steps: With immunoSEQ giving junction-only sequences and no quality scores, filtering differed. Profiling relied on immunoSEQ multiplex PCR, and the TCRdb table lists in-frame clones only, not all of them. V and J calls plus clone size are reproduced from that table; the DNA served to infer D and trimming. This table has hundreds of thousands of clones, 90% to 96% appearing once. The CDR3 spans 16 residues. Germline CDR1 is SGHAT and CDR2 is FQNNGV. Trimming removed 1 base from V and 7 bases from J, with 16 bases in between. Concerning this clone itself: The antigen remains unidentified.

It was into CD45RA+ naive and CD45RA-negative memory subsets that the CD4+ cells were split. The chain carries TRBV11-2 and TRBJ1-4, with D possibly being TRBD1 (5 bases). Material: naive CD4+ T cells sorted from blood. Sample subset: CD45RA+ positively selected. The TCR sequence derives from a woman younger than 45 in good health. The CDR3 here is CASSLGQGLYGEKLFF. For the CDR3, the DNA is TGTGCCAGCAGCTTAGGCCAGGGTTTATATGGTGAAAAACTGTTTTTT.